This T cell receptor beta chain came from a study of T-cell reconstitution after alpha-beta-depleted transplantation in children. A TCRbeta library incorporating unique molecular identifiers was prepared. One entry per CDR3 protein, called by TCRdb with MiXCR from the PCR reads. The table lists 900,000 or so distinct CDR3 sequences, about 15% of them singletons. V lost 0 bases and J 5 bases, leaving 18 bases between the germline ends. The CDR3 extends over 17 amino acids. Germline CDR1 and CDR2: MGHRA and YSYEKL. This clonotype was counted only a few times. Its target is not known. Study results and caveats: The main origin of T-cell counts and diversity one year after transplant was newly produced T cells. For some patients, TCRbeta diversity was high at day 60 because of recipient T cells and thymic progenitors that survived.

The specimen comprised PBMCs, mostly from graft donor cells, sampled 360 days after TCRalphabeta/CD19-depleted stem cell transplant. This receptor was identified in a male patient younger than 18 who had a stem cell transplant for acute lymphoblastic leukemia, so the T cells may come from the graft donor. This chain uses TRBV4-1 with TRBJ2-3; the D call may be TRBD1 or TRBD2 (6 bases each). The CDR3 here is CASSQDWGAVRGDTQYF. DNA of the CDR3: TGCGCCAGCAGCCAAGATTGGGGGGCCGTGAGGGGAGATACGCAGTATTTT.